Sequencing of this T cell receptor (beta chain) was carried out in a study of radiotherapy plus CTLA-4 blockade in lung cancer. Study information: An objective response was seen in 15% to 20% of patients, and disease control in over 25%.

Produced via immunoSEQ multiplex PCR; TCRdb's table is partial and in-frame only. Of 60,000 to 65,000 clones in the sample, approximately 80% were seen once. Overall study results and limits: The best predictor of response was reported to be early blood T cell clone dynamics, with interferon-beta. Once radiotherapy plus ipilimumab had been given, TCR clones derived from tumor expanded in blood.

The CDR3 loop spans 9 amino acids. Germline V gene lookup returns CDR1 SGHNT and CDR2 YYREEE (reference sequence). With respect to this clone: Its antigen is not known. Germline and junction disagree at one end, which may indicate a read error.

The TCR sequence derives from a human donor with non-small cell lung cancer who had a complete response to radiotherapy plus ipilimumab. The sample in question was peripheral blood, obtained from a patient treated with radiotherapy plus ipilimumab. The rearrangement uses TRBV5-4 and TRBJ2-1, with a tentative D call TRBD1 (6 bases). The CDR3 region is CASSPRTVF. CDR3 nucleotides: TGTGCCAGCAGCCCCCGGACAGTCTTC.